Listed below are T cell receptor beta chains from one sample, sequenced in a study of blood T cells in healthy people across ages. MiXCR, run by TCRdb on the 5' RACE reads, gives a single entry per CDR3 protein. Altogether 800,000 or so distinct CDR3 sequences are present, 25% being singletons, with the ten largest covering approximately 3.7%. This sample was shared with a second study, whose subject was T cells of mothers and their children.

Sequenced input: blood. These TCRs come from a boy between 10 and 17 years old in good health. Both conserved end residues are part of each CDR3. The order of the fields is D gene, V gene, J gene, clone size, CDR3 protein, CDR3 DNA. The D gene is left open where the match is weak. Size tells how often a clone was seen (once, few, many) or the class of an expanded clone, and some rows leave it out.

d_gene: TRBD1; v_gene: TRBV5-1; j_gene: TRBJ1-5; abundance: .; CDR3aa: CASSLAPQGPYSNQPQHF; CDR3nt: TGCGCCAGCAGCTTGGCCCCACAGGGGCCTTATAGCAATCAGCCCCAGCATTTT
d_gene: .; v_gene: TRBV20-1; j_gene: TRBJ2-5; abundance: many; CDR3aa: CSARVGVSGQQETQYF; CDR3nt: TGCAGTGCTAGAGTAGGAGTTAGTGGACAACAAGAGACCCAGTACTTC
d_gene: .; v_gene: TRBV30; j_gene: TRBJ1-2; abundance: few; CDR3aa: CAWTQGMRGYTF; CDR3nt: TGTGCCTGGACTCAGGGGATGCGTGGCTACACCTTC
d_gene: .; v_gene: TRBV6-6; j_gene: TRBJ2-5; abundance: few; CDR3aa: CASRTPTGEQYF; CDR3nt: TGTGCCAGCAGAACGCCCACGGGGGAGCAGTACTTC
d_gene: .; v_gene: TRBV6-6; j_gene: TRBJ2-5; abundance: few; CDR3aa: CASSYSMNSAVGQETQYF; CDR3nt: TGTGCCAGCAGTTACTCGATGAATTCCGCAGTAGGCCAAGAGACCCAGTACTTC
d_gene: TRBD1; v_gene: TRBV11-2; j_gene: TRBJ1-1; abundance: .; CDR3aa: CASSSPTPDRVVGTEAFF; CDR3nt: TGTGCCAGCAGCTCCCCTACCCCGGACAGGGTGGTCGGCACTGAAGCTTTCTTT
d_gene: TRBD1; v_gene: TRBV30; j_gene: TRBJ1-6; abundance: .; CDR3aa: CAFDRDGSPLHF; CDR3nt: TGTGCCTTCGACAGGGATGGCTCACCCCTCCACTTT
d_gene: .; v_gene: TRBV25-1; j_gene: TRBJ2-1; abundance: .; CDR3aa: CASSDSSFDNEQFF; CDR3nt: TGTGCCAGCAGTGACAGCAGCTTCGACAATGAGCAGTTCTTC
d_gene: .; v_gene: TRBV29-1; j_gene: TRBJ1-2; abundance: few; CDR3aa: CSAGGSGPYGYTF; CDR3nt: TGCAGCGCCGGAGGGTCAGGACCCTATGGCTACACCTTC
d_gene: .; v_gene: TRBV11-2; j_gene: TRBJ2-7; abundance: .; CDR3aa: CASSESGSRRGQYF; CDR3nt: TGTGCCAGCAGCGAAAGCGGGTCCCGACGGGGGCAGTACTTC
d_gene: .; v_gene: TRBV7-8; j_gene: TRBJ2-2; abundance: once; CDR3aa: CASNFPGGEWQANTGELFF; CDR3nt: TGTGCCAGCAACTTTCCCGGGGGAGAGTGGCAGGCGAACACCGGGGAGCTGTTTTTT
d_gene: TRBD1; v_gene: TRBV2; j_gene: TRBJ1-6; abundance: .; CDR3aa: CASMQEQGVSPLHF; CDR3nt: TGTGCCAGCATGCAGGAGCAGGGGGTTTCACCCCTCCACTTT
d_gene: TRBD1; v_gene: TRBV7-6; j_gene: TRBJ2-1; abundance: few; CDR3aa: CASSPTGLGEQFF; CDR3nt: TGTGCCAGCAGTCCGACAGGGCTCGGTGAGCAGTTCTTC
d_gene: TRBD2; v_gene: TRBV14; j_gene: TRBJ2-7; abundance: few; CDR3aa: CASSQVGTGGSPYEQYF; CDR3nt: TGTGCCAGCAGCCAAGTGGGGACGGGAGGTTCGCCCTACGAGCAGTACTTC
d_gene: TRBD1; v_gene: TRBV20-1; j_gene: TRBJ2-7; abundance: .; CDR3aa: CSALTGTGYEQYF; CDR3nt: TGCAGTGCCTTAACCGGGACAGGCTACGAGCAGTACTTC
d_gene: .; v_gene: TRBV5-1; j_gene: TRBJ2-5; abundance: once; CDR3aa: CASSSLKVGEETQYF; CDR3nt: TGCGCCAGCAGCTCCCTTAAAGTGGGCGAAGAGACCCAGTACTTC
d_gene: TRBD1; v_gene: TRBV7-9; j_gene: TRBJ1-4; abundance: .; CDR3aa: CASSLAPYDRATNEKLFF; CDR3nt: TGTGCCAGCAGCTTAGCTCCCTACGACAGGGCCACTAATGAAAAACTGTTTTTT
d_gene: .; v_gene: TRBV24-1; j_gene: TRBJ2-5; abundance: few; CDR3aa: CATAPGGGETQYF; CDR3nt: TGTGCCACAGCTCCCGGGGGCGGAGAGACCCAGTACTTC
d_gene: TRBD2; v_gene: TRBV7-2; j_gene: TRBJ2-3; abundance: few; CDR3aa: CASSLGAGANTDTQYF; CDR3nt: TGTGCCAGCAGCTTAGGAGCGGGAGCGAACACAGATACGCAGTATTTT
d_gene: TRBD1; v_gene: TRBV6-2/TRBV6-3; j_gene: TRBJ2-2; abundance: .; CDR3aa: CASSYPGGGTGELFF; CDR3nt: TGTGCCAGCAGTTACCCAGGGGGCGGCACCGGGGAGCTGTTTTTT
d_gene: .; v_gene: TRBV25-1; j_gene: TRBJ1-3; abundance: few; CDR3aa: CASSAFTLGAGGNTIYF; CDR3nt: TGTGCCAGCAGTGCTTTCACGCTGGGGGCTGGGGGAAACACCATATATTTT
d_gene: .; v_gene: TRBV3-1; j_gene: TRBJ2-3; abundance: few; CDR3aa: CASSQKSDTQYF; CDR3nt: TGTGCCAGCAGCCAAAAATCAGATACGCAGTATTTT
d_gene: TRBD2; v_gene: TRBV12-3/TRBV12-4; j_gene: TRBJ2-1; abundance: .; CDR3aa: CASTELAGNYNEQFF; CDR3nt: TGTGCCAGCACCGAACTAGCGGGGAACTACAATGAGCAGTTCTTC
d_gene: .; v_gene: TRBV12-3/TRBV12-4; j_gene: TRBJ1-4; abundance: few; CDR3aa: CASSFLSRPNEKLFF; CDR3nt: TGTGCCAGCAGTTTCCTCTCGCGGCCGAATGAAAAACTGTTTTTT
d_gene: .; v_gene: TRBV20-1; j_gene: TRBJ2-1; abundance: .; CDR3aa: CSASLMSTSYNEQFF; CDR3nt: TGCAGTGCCAGTTTAATGTCTACCTCCTACAATGAGCAGTTCTTC
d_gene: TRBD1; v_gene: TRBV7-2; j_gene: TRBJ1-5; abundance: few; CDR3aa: CASSLSDRAFSPQHF; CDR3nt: TGTGCCAGCAGCCTCAGCGACAGGGCCTTTTCGCCCCAGCATTTT
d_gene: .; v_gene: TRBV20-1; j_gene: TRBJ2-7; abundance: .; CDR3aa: CSARDILASSYEQYF; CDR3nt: TGCAGTGCTAGAGATATCCTAGCGAGCTCCTACGAGCAGTACTTC
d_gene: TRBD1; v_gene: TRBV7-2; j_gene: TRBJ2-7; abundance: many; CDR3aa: CASSLASGTGAYEQYF; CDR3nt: TGTGCCAGCAGCTTAGCCTCCGGGACAGGGGCCTACGAGCAGTACTTC
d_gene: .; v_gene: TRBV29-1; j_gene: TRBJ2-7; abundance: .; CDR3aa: CSVELAGTYEQYF; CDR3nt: TGCAGCGTTGAATTGGCAGGGACCTACGAGCAGTACTTC
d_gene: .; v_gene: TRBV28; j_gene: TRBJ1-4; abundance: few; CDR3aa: CASSFRGEANEKLFF; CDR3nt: TGTGCCAGCAGTTTCAGGGGTGAAGCTAATGAAAAACTGTTTTTT
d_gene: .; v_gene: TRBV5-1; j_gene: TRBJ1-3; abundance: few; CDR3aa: CASSLVGTPNTIYF; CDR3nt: TGCGCCAGCAGCTTAGTCGGGACTCCGAACACCATATATTTT
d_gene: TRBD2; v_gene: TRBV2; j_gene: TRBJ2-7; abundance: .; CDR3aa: CASSLLAGEGAYEQYF; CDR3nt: TGTGCCAGCAGTTTACTAGCGGGAGAGGGGGCCTACGAGCAGTACTTC
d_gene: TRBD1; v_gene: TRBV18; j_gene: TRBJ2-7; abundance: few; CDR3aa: CASSVTGAYEQYF; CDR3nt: TGTGCCAGCTCAGTTACAGGGGCCTACGAGCAGTACTTC
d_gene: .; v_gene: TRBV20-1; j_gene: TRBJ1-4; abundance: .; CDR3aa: CSAISTGTGGEKLFF; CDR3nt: TGCAGTGCTATATCAACCGGGACGGGGGGTGAAAAACTGTTTTTT
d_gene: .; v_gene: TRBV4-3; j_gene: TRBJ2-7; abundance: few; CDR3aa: CASSPWAGYEQYF; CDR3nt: TGCGCCAGCAGTCCCTGGGCGGGCTACGAGCAGTACTTC
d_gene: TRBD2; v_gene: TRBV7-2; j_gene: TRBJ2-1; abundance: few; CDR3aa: CASTPGGIYNEQFF; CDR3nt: TGTGCCAGCACCCCGGGGGGGATCTACAATGAGCAGTTCTTC
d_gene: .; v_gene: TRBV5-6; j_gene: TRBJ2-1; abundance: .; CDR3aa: CASSSGRLNEQFF; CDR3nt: TGTGCCAGCAGCTCGGGACGTCTCAATGAGCAGTTCTTC
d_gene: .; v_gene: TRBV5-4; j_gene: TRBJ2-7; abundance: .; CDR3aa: CASSLAGRGGNEQYF; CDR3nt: TGTGCCAGCAGCTTGGCGGGACGGGGAGGCAACGAGCAGTACTTC
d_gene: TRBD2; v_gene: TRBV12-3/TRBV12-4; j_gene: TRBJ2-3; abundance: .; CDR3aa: CASSSLAGVKDEYF; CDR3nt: TGTGCCAGCAGCTCCCTAGCGGGAGTTAAGGACGAGTATTTT
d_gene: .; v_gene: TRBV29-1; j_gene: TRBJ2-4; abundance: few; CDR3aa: CSVWDVAKNIQYF; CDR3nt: TGCAGCGTTTGGGACGTAGCCAAAAACATTCAGTACTTC
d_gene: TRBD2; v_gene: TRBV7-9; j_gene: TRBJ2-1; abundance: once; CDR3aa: CASSLGSGTQRYNEQFF; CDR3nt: TGTGCCAGCAGCTTGGGGAGCGGGACCCAGCGATACAATGAGCAGTTCTTC
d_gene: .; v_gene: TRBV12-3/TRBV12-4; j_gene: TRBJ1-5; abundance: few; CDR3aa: CASTPTYNQPQHF; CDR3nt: TGTGCCAGCACTCCAACCTACAATCAGCCCCAGCATTTT
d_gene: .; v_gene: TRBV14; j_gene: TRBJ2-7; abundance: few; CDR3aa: CASSRTVTYEQYF; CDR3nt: TGTGCCAGCAGCCGCACAGTTACCTACGAGCAGTACTTC
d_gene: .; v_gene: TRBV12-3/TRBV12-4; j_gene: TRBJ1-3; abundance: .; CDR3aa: CASRSGDQNTIYF; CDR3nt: TGTGCCAGCAGGTCGGGGGATCAAAACACCATATATTTT
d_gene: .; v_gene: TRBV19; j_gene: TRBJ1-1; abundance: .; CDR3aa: CASSIMGGTEAFF; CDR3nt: TGTGCCAGTAGTATAATGGGAGGCACTGAAGCTTTCTTT
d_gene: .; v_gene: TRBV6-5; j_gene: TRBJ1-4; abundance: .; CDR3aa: CASSYGAATNEKLFF; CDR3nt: TGTGCCAGCAGTTACGGCGCGGCAACTAATGAAAAACTGTTTTTT
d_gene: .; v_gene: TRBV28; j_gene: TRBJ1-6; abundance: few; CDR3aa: CASSPPGGGNSPLHF; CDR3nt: TGTGCCAGCAGTCCTCCGGGGGGCGGAAATTCACCCCTCCACTTT
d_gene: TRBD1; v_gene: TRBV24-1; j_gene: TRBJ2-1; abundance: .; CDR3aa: CAITGTGLCNEQFF; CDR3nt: TGTGCCATCACCGGGACAGGTCTTTGCAATGAGCAGTTCTTC
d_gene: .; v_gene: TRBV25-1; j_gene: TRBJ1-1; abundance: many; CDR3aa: CASSEYRDFMNTEAFF; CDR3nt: TGTGCCAGCAGTGAATACCGGGACTTCATGAACACTGAAGCTTTCTTT
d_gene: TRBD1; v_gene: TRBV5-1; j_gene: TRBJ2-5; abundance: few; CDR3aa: CASSRDRGQQETQYF; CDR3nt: TGCGCCAGCAGCCGGGACAGGGGGCAACAAGAGACCCAGTACTTC